This T cell receptor beta chain was obtained from a study of beta chain features in type 1 diabetes. Whole-study context: What patients shared with healthy donors was a similar profile of age, gender and cell yields.

General study results and limits: Across all four CD4+ subsets, people with type 1 diabetes showed modestly shorter TCRB CDR3s.

The CDR3 runs to 15 residues. Germline CDR1 and CDR2: SGHRS and YFSETQ. V was cut by 3 bases and J by 4 bases, with 16 bases left in between. Notes on this clone: Its antigen is undetermined.

The authors sorted CD4+ naive, central memory, regulatory and stem cell-like memory cells via CD45RO/CCR7/CD25/CD127/CD95/CD27. Every sorted population was more than 98% pure. The whole isolated RNA underwent reverse transcription, so sequencing captured expressed TCRB transcripts. Clones were read by immunoSEQ multiplex PCR, and TCRdb kept only the in-frame ones, dropping some. The sample lists about 260,000 clones; roughly 22% were seen once. Material: naive CD4+ T cells from blood. V gene TRBV5-1 combines with J gene TRBJ1-1; maybe TRBD1 (5 bases). The sequence was obtained from a woman aged 40 to 50 with type 1 diabetes. Written as DNA, the CDR3 is TGCGCCAGCAGCTCCCGACTCCAGGGCGGCACTGAAGCTTTCTTT. It is translated as CASSSRLQGGTEAFF.